This T cell receptor beta chain was documented in a study of T-cell memory formation after mild COVID-19. Only a few counts were recorded for this clonotype. The V end lost 3 bases, the J end lost 8 bases, and 14 bases lay between the germline ends. This CDR3 is 14 amino acids long. TCRdb re-called the 5' RACE reads through MiXCR, storing one row per CDR3 protein. This repertoire shows a few hundred thousand distinct CDR3 sequences, about 23% found once; its top ten account for approximately 13%. V is TRBV12-3 or TRBV12-4 and J is TRBJ2-1, with a tentative D call TRBD2 (6 bases). This TCR derives from an adult woman who had mild COVID-19 (a few samples of this study predate the infection). Cell type and time point are not known. Specimen: PBMCs or a T cell subset sorted from them (not recorded which). The DNA of the CDR3 is TGTGCCAGCAGTTTCGGCGGGACGGGCGATGAGCAGTTCTTC. This codes for CASSFGGTGDEQFF.